This TCR beta chain comes out of a study of blood T cell repertoires in COVID-19. About the research overall: Material from acute and convalescent COVID-19 was sourced from the United States, Italy and Spain. T cells, B-cell-depleted T cells, or PBMCs supplied cDNA or gDNA.

In this sample, this clone turned up a few times. Original methodology: Reference gene primer amplification yielded estimated nucleated cell counts. The method was immunoSEQ multiplex PCR; TCRdb's version includes in-frame clones alone and lacks a portion of them. The V and J calls and clone size were taken over from that table, and D and trimming were inferred from the DNA. The profile shows 95,000 to 150,000 clones, around four fifths of them singletons. Germline lookup yields CDR1 SGHRS and CDR2 YFSETQ. CDR3 length: 13 amino acids. Deletions cut 1 base from V and 7 bases from J, with 11 bases between.

The sample consisted of peripheral blood. This rearrangement joins TRBV5-1 to TRBJ1-1; the D is unclear. The clonotype originates from a man aged 55 to 70 with acute or convalescent COVID-19. As DNA, the CDR3 is TGCGCCAGCAGCTTGCCGAGATCCCATGAAGCTTTCTTT. Translated, it gives CASSLPRSHEAFF.